The clone carrying this T cell receptor beta chain has a handful of counts. There are 14 residues in the CDR3. V dropped 6 bases and J dropped 4; count of bases not matched to a gene: 8. Germline values: CDR1 ENHRY, CDR2 SYGVKD. The data stem from a study of early T cells in non-severe SARS-CoV-2 infection. Study information: The chains were unpaired, and the sequenced material was bulk RNA from unsorted whole blood.

Attachment of unique molecular identifiers was made to individual cDNA molecules. TCRdb reprocessed the 5' RACE reads with MiXCR, giving one entry per CDR3 protein. Counted here are fewer than 80,000 distinct CDR3 sequences, 13% occurring once; the ten biggest clones make up 4.5% to 6.5%. The sequence was collected from an adult who was a healthcare worker with PCR-confirmed SARS-CoV-2 infection or an uninfected control (not recorded which). Sequenced sample: whole blood. This sequence joins TRBV10-3 and TRBJ1-1, with 7 bases aligning to TRBD1. CDR3 in amino acids: CAISQTGTATEAFF. CDR3 DNA: TGTGCCATCAGCCAGACAGGGACTGCCACTGAAGCTTTCTTT.